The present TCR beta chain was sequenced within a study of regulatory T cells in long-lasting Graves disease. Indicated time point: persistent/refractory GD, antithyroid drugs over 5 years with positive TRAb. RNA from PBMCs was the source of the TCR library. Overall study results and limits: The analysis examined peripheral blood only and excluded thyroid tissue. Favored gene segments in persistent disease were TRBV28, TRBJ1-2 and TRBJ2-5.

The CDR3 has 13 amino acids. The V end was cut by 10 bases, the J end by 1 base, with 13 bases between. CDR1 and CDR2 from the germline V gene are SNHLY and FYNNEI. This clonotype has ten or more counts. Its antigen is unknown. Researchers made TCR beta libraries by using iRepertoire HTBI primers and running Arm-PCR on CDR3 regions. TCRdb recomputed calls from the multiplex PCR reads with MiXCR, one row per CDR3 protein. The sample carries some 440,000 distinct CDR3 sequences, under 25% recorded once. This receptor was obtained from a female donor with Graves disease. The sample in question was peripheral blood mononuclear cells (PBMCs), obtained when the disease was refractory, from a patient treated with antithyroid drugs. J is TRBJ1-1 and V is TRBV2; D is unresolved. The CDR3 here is CATIPPENTEAFF. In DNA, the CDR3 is TGTGCCACCATCCCCCCGGAGAACACTGAAGCTTTCTTT.